The 23 T cell receptor beta chains reported below all come from one sample, sequenced in a study of cytomegalovirus exposure and HLA in healthy donors. Libraries were prepared by immunoSEQ multiplex PCR; TCRdb keeps only in-frame clonotypes and omits some of them. The sample gives around 250,000 clones, 85% to 90% of which show up once; 0.35% to 0.4% is in the top ten. Sequencing was carried out using PBMCs. All receptors come from a woman aged 18-35 years in good health and CMV-seronegative.

The chain joins TRBV2 to TRBJ1-6, with 7 bases lining up with TRBD1. V was pared by 6 bases and J by 0 bases, with 2 bases of the junction left unmatched. CDR1 and CDR2 (germline): SNHLY, FYNNEI. The CDR3 runs 15 residues. The CDR3 here is CASSWDSSYNSPLHF. The CDR3 DNA reads as TGTGCCAGCAGCTGGGACAGCTCCTATAATTCACCCCTCCACTTT.

The chain carries TRBV6-5 and TRBJ1-4; maybe TRBD1 (6 bases). The CDR3 covers 15 residues. The germline V gene has CDR1 MNHEY and CDR2 SVGAGI. Trimming shortened V by 6 bases and J by 8 bases, and 19 bases separated the two germline ends. CDR3 amino acids: CASSRWTAPEEKLFF. The DNA of the CDR3 is TGTGCCAGCAGCCGATGGACAGCCCCTGAGGAAAAACTGTTTTTT.

The chain couples TRBV7-9 to TRBJ1-3; TRBD1 is a possible D gene (5 bases). V was pared by 0 bases and J by 2 bases, with 17 bases between. Germline lookup yields CDR1 SEHNR and CDR2 FQNEAQ (reference sequence). The CDR3 is 18 amino acids. CDR3 coding DNA: TGTGCCAGCAGCTTAGCAGAGCCCCCAGGGACTGCTGGAAACACCATATATTTT. As protein: CASSLAEPPGTAGNTIYF.

The chain has TRBV9 and TRBJ2-5; 7 bases are a match to TRBD2. This CDR3 contains 12 residues. V was clipped by 2 bases and J by 5 bases; unmatched bases: 0. Germline V gives CDR1 SGDLS, CDR2 YYNGEE. The CDR3 loop is CASSVGGETQYF. CDR3 sequence (DNA): TGTGCCAGCAGCGTCGGGGGGGAGACCCAGTACTTC.

The chain joins TRBV28 to TRBJ2-3, with TRBD2 identical over 7 bases. This CDR3 is built from 19 residues. The germline CDR1 and CDR2 sequences are MDHEN and SYDVKM. V was clipped by 0 bases and J by 5 bases; unmatched bases: 17. CDR3 nucleotides: TGTGCCAGCAGTTTATGGATAGAGAAAGCGGGGCCCGCGGTAGATACGCAGTATTTT. Amino acid sequence: CASSLWIEKAGPAVDTQYF.

The gene calls are TRBV4-3 and TRBJ2-1, with TRBD1 matching 9 bases. The trim removed 0 bases at V and 11 bases at J, leaving 11 bases unmatched. CDR1 is LGHNA, CDR2 YSLEER, per germline. The CDR3 spans 16 residues. CDR3 amino acids: CASSQEGGTGGSKQFF. CDR3 DNA: TGCGCCAGCAGCCAAGAAGGAGGAACAGGGGGCTCCAAGCAGTTCTTC.

A remark on this clone: This sample also contains other DNA sequences that code for the same CDR3. V gene TRBV6-5 combines with J gene TRBJ1-1; D is unclear. Germline CDR1 is MNHEY and CDR2 is SVGAGI. V lost 0 bases to trimming and J lost 1 base, with 9 bases between them. The CDR3 loop spans 15 amino acids. The CDR3 DNA reads as TGTGCCAGCAGTTACTCCCGACGGGGGAACACTGAAGCTTTCTTT. Translation gives CASSYSRRGNTEAFF.

J is TRBJ1-5 and V is TRBV18; D is perhaps TRBD1 (6 bases). From germline, CDR1 is KGHSH and CDR2 LQKENI. Between the trimmed V and J ends, which lost 1 base and 7 bases, there was a span of 14 bases. The CDR3 extends over 15 amino acids. CDR3 protein: CASSPLDSRGQPQHF. In DNA form, the CDR3 reads TGTGCCAGCTCACCACTGGACAGCAGGGGACAGCCCCAGCATTTT.

The chain couples TRBV7-9 to TRBJ1-4, with TRBD1 identical over 9 bases. J gave up 2 bases and V 7 bases, and 11 bases lay outside the gene matches. The length of the CDR3 is 17 residues. Germline V gene data show CDR1 as SEHNR and CDR2 as FQNEAQ (reference sequence). This chain's CDR3 is CASTQDRGLETNEKLFF. CDR3 DNA: TGTGCCAGCACCCAGGACAGGGGATTGGAGACTAATGAAAAACTGTTTTTT. Full variable domain (outside the CDR3, taken from reference TRBV7-9 and TRBJ1-4): DTGVSQNPRHKITKRGQNVTFRCDPISEHNRLYWYRQTLGQGPEFLTYFQNEAQLEKSRLLSDRFSAERPKGSFSTLEIQRTEQGDSAMYLCASTQDRGLETNEKLFFGSGTQLSVL.

The CDR3, as DNA: TGTGCCTGGGAACCGGGACAGCGGTATGGCTACACCTTC. Translated: CAWEPGQRYGYTF. V and J are TRBV30 and TRBJ1-2, with 7 bases matching TRBD1. Trimming removed 5 bases from V and 5 bases from J; junction bases left unmatched: 8. CDR1 is GTSNPN, CDR2 SVGIG, per germline (reference sequence). This CDR3 is 13 amino acids long.

The genes are TRBV10-3 and TRBJ1-6, with a possible D match to TRBD1 (5 bases). The CDR3 has 19 residues. The germline gives CDR1 ENHRY, CDR2 SYGVKD. Trimming took 0 bases from V and 2 from J, leaving 17 bases between them. The DNA for the CDR3 is TGTGCCATCAGTGAGTCTGTAGGCCCTGCAGGGACCTATAATTCACCCCTCCACTTT. Amino acids: CAISESVGPAGTYNSPLHF.

In its sample, this clone was seen once. The gene calls are TRBV6-1 and TRBJ1-2, with 8 bases that match TRBD1. Germline V gives CDR1 MNHNS, CDR2 SASEGT. The CDR3 has 14 residues. V lost 5 bases to trimming and J lost 5 bases; unmatched junction nucleotides: 7. The chain's CDR3 is CASSRQGSGYGYTF. CDR3 nucleotides: TGTGCCAGCAGTAGACAGGGGTCGGGATATGGCTACACCTTC.

This chain uses TRBV11-2 with TRBJ1-4; D not resolved. The CDR3 is 15 residues long. The V end lost 5 bases, the J end lost 7 bases, and 17 bases lay between the germline ends. Germline V lookup: CDR1 SGHAT, CDR2 FQNNGV. CDR3 sequence reads: CASSPLLRGVEKLFF. CDR3 DNA sequence: TGTGCCAGCAGCCCCTTGCTGCGGGGAGTTGAAAAACTGTTTTTT.

V is TRBV7-8 and J is TRBJ2-2; 11 nucleotides align to TRBD2. After removal of 0 bases from V and 3 bases from J, the junction contained 15 bases not matched to a gene. Germline V gives CDR1 SGHVS, CDR2 FQNEAQ. The CDR3 runs to 21 residues. CDR3 bases: TGTGCCAGCAGCTTAGCCAGTCGGCTAGCGGGGGGAGTGGTATACACCGGGGAGCTGTTTTTT. Translation gives CASSLASRLAGGVVYTGELFF.

The rearrangement joins TRBV6-5 to TRBJ1-4; D may be TRBD1 (5 bases). Trimming left V 5 bases short and J 3 bases short, with 13 bases between. Germline CDR1 and CDR2: MNHEY and SVGAGI. This CDR3 spans 15 amino acids. CDR3 DNA: TGTGCCAGCAGTCTTTGGGGGGTGGCTAATGAAAAACTGTTTTTT. This codes for CASSLWGVANEKLFF.

This sequence joins TRBV30 and TRBJ1-6, with 9 bases matching TRBD1. Unmatched junction bases numbered 7, after V lost 0 bases and J lost 7 bases. The V gene's germline CDR1 is GTSNPN and CDR2 SVGIG (reference sequence). There are 16 residues in the CDR3. CDR3 in DNA: TGTGCCTGGAGTGTACACGGACAGGGGTACAATTCACCCCTCCACTTT. This codes for CAWSVHGQGYNSPLHF.

The chain combines TRBV28 with TRBJ2-3; no clear D. Trimming pared 2 bases from V and 1 base from J, leaving 10 bases between. The length of the CDR3 is 15 residues. Germline-derived CDR1 and CDR2 are MDHEN and SYDVKM. The CDR3 reads CASSLPWSGTDTQYF. CDR3 DNA sequence: TGTGCCAGCAGTTTACCATGGAGCGGCACAGATACGCAGTATTTT.

This clone was seen a single time. The gene calls are TRBV6-5 and TRBJ2-3; 7 bases agree with TRBD2. Germline V gives CDR1 MNHEY, CDR2 SVGAGI. The V segment lost 0 bases and the J segment 3 bases; nucleotides outside the gene matches: 6. The CDR3 covers 16 residues. CDR3 region: CASSYSVGGRTDTQYF. CDR3 sequence (DNA): TGTGCCAGCAGTTACTCGGTGGGGGGGAGGACAGATACGCAGTATTTT.

This clone was recorded a few times. This rearrangement joins TRBV28 to TRBJ2-7, with 9 bases lining up with TRBD2. V dropped 6 bases and J dropped 0; count of bases not matched to a gene: 6. Germline V gene data show CDR1 as MDHEN and CDR2 as SYDVKM. The CDR3 length is 15 residues. Here the CDR3 reads CASSQFSGGSYEQYV. CDR3 nucleotides: TGTGCCAGCAGCCAGTTTAGCGGGGGCTCCTACGAGCAGTACGTC.

The V call is TRBV18, the J call TRBJ2-2; D unclear. Germline V CDR1 and CDR2: KGHSH, LQKENI. V was clipped by 2 bases and J by 3 bases, with 13 bases between them. CDR3 length: 16 residues. The CDR3 DNA is TGTGCCAGCTCACCAAAGTCAGATGTATACACCGGGGAGCTGTTTTTT. Protein sequence: CASSPKSDVYTGELFF.

This sequence joins TRBV7-2 and TRBJ2-2; 7 bases fit TRBD1. V lost 1 base, J lost 1 base, and 6 bases stayed unmatched. This CDR3 has 17 amino acids. Germline V gene lookup returns CDR1 SGHTA and CDR2 FQGNSA. CDR3 DNA sequence: TGTGCCAGCAGCTTAGATGTTGGGACAGTGAACACCGGGGAGCTGTTTTTT. It yields the protein CASSLDVGTVNTGELFF.

This clone was seen a few times. The chain has TRBV7-9 and TRBJ1-2; D possibly corresponds to TRBD1 (5 bases). Per germline, CDR1 SEHNR and CDR2 FQNEAQ (reference sequence). The CDR3 is 18 residues long. Trimming took 2 bases from V and 3 from J, leaving 22 bases between them. CDR3 in DNA: TGTGCCAGCAGCTTATTGGCCCAGGGACGGGACTTGGACTATGGCTACACCTTC. Protein product: CASSLLAQGRDLDYGYTF.

In its sample, this clone was seen once. This rearrangement joins TRBV19 to TRBJ2-3; D is unresolved. The CDR3 is made up of 15 amino acids. The germline V and J ends were trimmed by 0 bases and 1 base, with 8 bases remaining between them. Per the germline V gene, CDR1 is LNHDA and CDR2 is SQIVND (reference sequence). The CDR3 bases are TGTGCCAGTAGTATAGAGACCCAGGGCACAGATACGCAGTATTTT. Encoded protein: CASSIETQGTDTQYF.